These 3 T cell receptor beta chains share one sample of origin, sequenced in a study of blood T cell repertoires in COVID-19. Repertoires were generated with immunoSEQ multiplex PCR, while TCRdb's copy carries only in-frame clones and drops some. The table lists approximately 68,000 clones, roughly 87% of them singletons, with 18% in the top ten. The sequenced sample was peripheral blood. These receptors all come from a human donor in a cohort sampled during active COVID-19.

V is TRBV5-1 and J is TRBJ2-7, with 7 bases identical to TRBD1. CDR1 is SGHRS and CDR2 is YFSETQ in the germline V gene. CDR3 length: 15 amino acids. With V trimmed by 0 bases and J by 5 bases, 8 bases remained unmatched. The CDR3 DNA sequence: TGCGCCAGCAGCTTGGCAGGACAGGAGGTACACGAGCAGTACTTC. It yields the protein CASSLAGQEVHEQYF.

The rearrangement links TRBV6-5 to TRBJ2-7; unclear D gene. Germline V gene lookup returns CDR1 MNHEY and CDR2 SVGAGI. The CDR3 is 16 residues long. V was trimmed by 2 bases and J by 0 bases, leaving 14 bases between them. The CDR3 is CASSYDADSSSYEQYF. CDR3 coding DNA: TGTGCCAGCAGTTACGATGCCGACTCAAGCTCCTACGAGCAGTACTTC.

The chain links TRBV21-1 to TRBJ1-5; TRBD1, as called in the table, went unchecked against the DNA. TRBV21-1 is annotated as a pseudogene. CDR3 length: 13 residues. The CDR3 here is CASSSRANQPQHF. CDR3 nucleotide sequence: TGTGCCAGCAGCTCCAGGGCCAATCAGCCCCAGCATTTT.